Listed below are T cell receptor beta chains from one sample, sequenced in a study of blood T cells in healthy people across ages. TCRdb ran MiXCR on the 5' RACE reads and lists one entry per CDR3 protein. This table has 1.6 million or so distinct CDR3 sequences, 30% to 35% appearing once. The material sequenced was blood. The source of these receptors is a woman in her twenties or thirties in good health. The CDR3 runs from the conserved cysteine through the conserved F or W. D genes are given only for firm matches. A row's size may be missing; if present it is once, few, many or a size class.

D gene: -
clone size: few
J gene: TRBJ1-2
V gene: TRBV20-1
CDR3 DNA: TGCAGTGCGGCAAACAGGGAGGAGTATGGCTACACCTTC
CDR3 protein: CSAANREEYGYTF

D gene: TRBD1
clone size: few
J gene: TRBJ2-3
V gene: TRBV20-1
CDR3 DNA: TGCAGTGCTAGAGCCCTAGACAGGGGTACCACAGATACGCAGTATTTT
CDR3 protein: CSARALDRGTTDTQYF

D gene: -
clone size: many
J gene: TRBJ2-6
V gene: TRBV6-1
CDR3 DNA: TGTGCCAGCAGTGAGCGGCGGGTGCTCTCTGGGGCCAACGTCCTGACTTTC
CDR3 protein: CASSERRVLSGANVLTF

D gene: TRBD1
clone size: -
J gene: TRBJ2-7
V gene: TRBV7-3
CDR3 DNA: TGTGCCAGCAGCTTGTTTGGGACAGGGGTCAGCGAGCAGTACTTC
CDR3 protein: CASSLFGTGVSEQYF

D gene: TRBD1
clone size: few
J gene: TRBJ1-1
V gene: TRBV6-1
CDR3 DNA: TGTGCCAGCAGTGAAGAGCCCGGACAGGGGGCCACTGAAGCTTTCTTT
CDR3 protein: CASSEEPGQGATEAFF

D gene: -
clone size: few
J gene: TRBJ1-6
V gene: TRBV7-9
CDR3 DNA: TGTGCCAGCAGCTTAGGGCCTGGTGGGTATAATTCACCCCTCCACTTT
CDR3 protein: CASSLGPGGYNSPLHF

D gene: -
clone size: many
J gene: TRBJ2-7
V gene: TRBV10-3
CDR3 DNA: TGTGCCATCAGTTCGGGTGGAGGGGACGAGCAGTACTTC
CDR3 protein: CAISSGGGDEQYF

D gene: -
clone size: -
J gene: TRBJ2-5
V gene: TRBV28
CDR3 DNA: TGTGCCAGCACCCTACGGGGCGCTGGGGTGAAAGAGACCCGGTACTTC
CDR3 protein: CASTLRGAGVKETRYF

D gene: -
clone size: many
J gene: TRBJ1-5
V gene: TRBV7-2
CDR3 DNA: TGTGCCAGCAGCTTAATCGTCATGCAGCCCCAGCATTTT
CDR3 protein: CASSLIVMQPQHF

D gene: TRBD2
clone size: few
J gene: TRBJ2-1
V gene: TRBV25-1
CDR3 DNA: TGTGCCAGCAGTGAACGGGCGGGGGGGCCTTACAATGAGCAGTTCTTC
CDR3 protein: CASSERAGGPYNEQFF

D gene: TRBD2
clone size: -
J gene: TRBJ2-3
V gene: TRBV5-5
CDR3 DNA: TGTGCCAGCAGCTACAGGACTAGCGGGAGTCCAGATACGCAGTATTTT
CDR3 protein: CASSYRTSGSPDTQYF

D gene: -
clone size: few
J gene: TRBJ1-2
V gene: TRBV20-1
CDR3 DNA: TGCAGTGCAAGAGGTCTCGGAGGTCGCTACACCTTC
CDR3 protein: CSARGLGGRYTF

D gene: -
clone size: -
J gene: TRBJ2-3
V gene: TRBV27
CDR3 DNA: TGTGCCAGCGCGGGGCGCACAGATACGCAGTATTTT
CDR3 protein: CASAGRTDTQYF

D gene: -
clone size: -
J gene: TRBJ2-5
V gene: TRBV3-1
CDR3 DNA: TGTGCCAGCAGCCCAAATTCAGGAAAAATGAGAGAGACCCAGTACTTC
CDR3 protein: CASSPNSGKMRETQYF

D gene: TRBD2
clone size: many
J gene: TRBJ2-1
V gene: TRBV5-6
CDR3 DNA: TGTGCCAGCAGCAAAGGGACTAGGGTTGAGCAGTTCTTC
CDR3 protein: CASSKGTRVEQFF

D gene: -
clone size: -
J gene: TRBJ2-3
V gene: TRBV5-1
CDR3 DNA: TGCGCCAGCAGCTTTGGGGACTTACGGGGTGATACGCAGTATTTT
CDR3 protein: CASSFGDLRGDTQYF

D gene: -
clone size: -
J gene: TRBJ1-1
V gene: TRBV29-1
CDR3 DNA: TGCAGCGTTGAATTTTCCCCCGGCACTGAAGCTTTCTTT
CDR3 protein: CSVEFSPGTEAFF

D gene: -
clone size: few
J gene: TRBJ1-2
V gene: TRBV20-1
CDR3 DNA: TGCAGTGCTAGGCAGAACACTAACTATGGCTACACCTTC
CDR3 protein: CSARQNTNYGYTF

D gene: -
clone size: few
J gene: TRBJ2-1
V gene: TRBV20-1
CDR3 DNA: TGCAGTGCTGTCTCCGGGACACGGAGTGGTCGGCAGTTCTTC
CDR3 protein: CSAVSGTRSGRQFF

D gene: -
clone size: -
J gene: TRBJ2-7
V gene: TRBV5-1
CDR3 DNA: TGCGCCAGCAGCCGAGGGGGGAAAGGTGTCTACGAGCAGTACTTC
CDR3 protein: CASSRGGKGVYEQYF